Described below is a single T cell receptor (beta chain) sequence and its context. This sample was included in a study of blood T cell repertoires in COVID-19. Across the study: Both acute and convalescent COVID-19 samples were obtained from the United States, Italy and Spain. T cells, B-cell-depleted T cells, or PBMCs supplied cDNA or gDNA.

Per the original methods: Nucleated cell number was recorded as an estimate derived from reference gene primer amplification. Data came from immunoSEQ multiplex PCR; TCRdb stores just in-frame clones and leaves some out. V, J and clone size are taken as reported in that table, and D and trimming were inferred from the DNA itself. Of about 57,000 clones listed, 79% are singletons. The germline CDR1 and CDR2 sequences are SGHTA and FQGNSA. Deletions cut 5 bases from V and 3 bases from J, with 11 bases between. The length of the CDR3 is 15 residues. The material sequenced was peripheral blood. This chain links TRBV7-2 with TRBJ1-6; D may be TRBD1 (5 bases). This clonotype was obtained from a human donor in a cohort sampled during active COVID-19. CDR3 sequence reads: CASSRDSDYNSPLHF. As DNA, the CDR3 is TGTGCCAGCAGCCGTGACAGTGACTATAATTCACCCCTCCACTTT.